The sequence of this T cell receptor (beta chain) was determined in a study of T cell repertoires in ileal Crohn's disease. Adults with ileal or ileocolonic Crohn's disease and an indication for resection were eligible. General study findings and limits: Compared with non-smokers, active smokers at surgery showed more clonal expansions.

Per germline, CDR1 MNHNS and CDR2 SASEGT. Trimming pared 2 bases from V and 5 bases from J, leaving 12 bases between. The length of the CDR3 is 14 residues. Concerning this clone itself: No antigen is known for it.

Sequencing used immunoSEQ multiplex PCR; TCRdb keeps in-frame clones, though not all of them. Of approximately 9,400 clones listed, around 81% were seen once; the top ten hold approximately 4.3%. The TCR was taken from an adult with Crohn's disease. V and J are TRBV6-1 and TRBJ2-5; TRBD2 might be the D (6 bases). Sequences were obtained from ileal tissue. As DNA, the CDR3 is TGTGCCAGCAGTGAATGGCCAGGGAGGGAGACCCAGTACTTC. Its protein product is CASSEWPGRETQYF.